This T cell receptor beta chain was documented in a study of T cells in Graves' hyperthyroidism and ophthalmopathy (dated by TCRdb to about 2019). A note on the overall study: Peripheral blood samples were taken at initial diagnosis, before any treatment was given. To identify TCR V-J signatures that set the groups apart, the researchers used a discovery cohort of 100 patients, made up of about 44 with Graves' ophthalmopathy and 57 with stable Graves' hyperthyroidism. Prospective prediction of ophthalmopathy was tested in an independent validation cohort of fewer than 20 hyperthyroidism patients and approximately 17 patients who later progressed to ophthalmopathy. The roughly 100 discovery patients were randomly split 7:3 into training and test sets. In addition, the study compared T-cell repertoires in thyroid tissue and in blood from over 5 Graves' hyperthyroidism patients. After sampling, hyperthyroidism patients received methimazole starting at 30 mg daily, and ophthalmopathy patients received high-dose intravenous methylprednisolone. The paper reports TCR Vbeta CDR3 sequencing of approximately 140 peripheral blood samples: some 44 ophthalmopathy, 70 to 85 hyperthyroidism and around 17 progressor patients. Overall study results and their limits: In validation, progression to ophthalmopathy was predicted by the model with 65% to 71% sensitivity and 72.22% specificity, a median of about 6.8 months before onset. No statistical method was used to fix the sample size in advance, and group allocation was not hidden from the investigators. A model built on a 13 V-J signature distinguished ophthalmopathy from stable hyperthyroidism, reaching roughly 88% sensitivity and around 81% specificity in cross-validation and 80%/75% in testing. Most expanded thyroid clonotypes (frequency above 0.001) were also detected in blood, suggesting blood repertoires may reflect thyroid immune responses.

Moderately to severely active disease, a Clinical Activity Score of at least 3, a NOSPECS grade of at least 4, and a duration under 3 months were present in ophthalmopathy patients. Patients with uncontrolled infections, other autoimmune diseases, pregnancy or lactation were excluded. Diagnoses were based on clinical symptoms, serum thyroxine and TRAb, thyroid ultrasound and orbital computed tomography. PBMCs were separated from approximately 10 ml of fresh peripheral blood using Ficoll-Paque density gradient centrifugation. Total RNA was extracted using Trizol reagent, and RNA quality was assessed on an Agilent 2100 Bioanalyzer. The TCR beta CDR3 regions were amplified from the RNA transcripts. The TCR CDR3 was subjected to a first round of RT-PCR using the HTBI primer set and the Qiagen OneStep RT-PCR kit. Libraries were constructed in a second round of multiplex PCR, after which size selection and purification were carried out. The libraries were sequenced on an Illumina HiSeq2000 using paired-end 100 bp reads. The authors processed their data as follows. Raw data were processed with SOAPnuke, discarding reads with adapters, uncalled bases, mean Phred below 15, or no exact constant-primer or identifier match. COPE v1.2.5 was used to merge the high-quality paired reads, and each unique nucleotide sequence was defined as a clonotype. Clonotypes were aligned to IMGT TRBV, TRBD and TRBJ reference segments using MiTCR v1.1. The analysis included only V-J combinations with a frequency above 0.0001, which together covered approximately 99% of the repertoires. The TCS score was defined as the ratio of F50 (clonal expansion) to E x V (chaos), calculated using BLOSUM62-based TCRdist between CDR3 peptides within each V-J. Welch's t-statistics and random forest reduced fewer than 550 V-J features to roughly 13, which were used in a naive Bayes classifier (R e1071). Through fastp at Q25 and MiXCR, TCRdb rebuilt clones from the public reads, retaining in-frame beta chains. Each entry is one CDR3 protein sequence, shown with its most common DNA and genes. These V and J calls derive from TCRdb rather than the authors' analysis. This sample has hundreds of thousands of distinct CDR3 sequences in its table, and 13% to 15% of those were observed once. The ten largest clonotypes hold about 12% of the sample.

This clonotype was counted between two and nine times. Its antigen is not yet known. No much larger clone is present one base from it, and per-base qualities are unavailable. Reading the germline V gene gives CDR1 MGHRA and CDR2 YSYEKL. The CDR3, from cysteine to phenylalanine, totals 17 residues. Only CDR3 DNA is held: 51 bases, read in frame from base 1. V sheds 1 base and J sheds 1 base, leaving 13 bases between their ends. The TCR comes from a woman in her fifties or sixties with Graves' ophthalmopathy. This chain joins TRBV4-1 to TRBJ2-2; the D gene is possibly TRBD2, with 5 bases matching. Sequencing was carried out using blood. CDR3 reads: CASSQAASYLNTGELFF. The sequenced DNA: TGCGCCAGCAGCCAAGCCGCTAGCTATTTGAACACCGGGGAGCTGTTTTTT.